This record covers a single T cell receptor beta chain. This entry comes from a study of blood T cell repertoires in COVID-19. The wider study: Sample material is recorded as cDNA or gDNA derived from T cells, B-cell-depleted T cells, or PBMCs.

In the original analysis: The authors estimated nucleated cell counts from reference gene primer amplification. The method was immunoSEQ multiplex PCR; TCRdb's version includes in-frame clones alone and lacks a portion of them. V and J calls and clone size follow that table, whereas D and trimming were derived from the DNA. The sample shows more than 250,000 clones, more than 70% of them seen only once. In germline, CDR1 is SQVTM, CDR2 ANQGSEA. V was trimmed by 5 bases and J by 1 base, leaving 12 bases between them. The CDR3 consists of 14 residues. This TCR was recovered from a woman in her twenties or thirties who had recovered from COVID-19. This chain links TRBV29-1 with TRBJ2-1, with D maybe TRBD2 (5 bases). The sequenced sample consisted of PBMCs or T cells enriched from blood (not recorded which). The DNA of the CDR3 is TGCAGCGTTATCGGGGTGGGTTCCTACAATGAGCAGTTCTTC. The encoded protein is CSVIGVGSYNEQFF.